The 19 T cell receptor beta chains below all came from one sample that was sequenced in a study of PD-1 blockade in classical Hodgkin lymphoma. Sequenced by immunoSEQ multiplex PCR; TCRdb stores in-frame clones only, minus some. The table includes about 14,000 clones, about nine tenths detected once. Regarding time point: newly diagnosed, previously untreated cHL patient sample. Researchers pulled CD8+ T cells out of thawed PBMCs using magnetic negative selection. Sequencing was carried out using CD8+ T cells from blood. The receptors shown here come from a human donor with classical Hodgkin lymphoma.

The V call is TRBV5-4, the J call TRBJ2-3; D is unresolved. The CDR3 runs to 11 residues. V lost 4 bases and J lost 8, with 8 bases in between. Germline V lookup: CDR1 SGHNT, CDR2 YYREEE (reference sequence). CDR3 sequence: CASSLDGTQYF. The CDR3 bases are TGTGCCAGCAGCCTCGATGGTACGCAGTATTTT.

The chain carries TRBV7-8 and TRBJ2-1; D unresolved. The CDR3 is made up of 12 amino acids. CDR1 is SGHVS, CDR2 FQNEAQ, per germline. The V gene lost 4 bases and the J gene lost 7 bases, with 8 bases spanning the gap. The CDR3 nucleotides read TGTGCCAGCAGCTCCCCGGGTAATGAGCAGTTCTTC. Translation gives CASSSPGNEQFF.

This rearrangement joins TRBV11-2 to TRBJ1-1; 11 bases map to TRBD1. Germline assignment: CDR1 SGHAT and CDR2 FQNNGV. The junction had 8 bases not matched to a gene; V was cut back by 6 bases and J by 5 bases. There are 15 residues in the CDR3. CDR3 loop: CASRGQGARGTEAFF. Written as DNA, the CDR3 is TGTGCCAGCAGAGGACAGGGGGCGCGGGGAACTGAAGCTTTCTTT.

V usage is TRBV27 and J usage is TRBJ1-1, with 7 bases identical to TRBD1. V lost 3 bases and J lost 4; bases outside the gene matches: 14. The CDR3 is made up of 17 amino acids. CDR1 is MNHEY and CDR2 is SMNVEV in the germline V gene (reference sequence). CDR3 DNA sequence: TGTGCCAGCAGTTTTGCGACAGGGACGGATCTCGGCACTGAAGCTTTCTTT. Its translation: CASSFATGTDLGTEAFF.

The CDR3, as DNA: TGTGCCAGCAGCGTCCAGCGGGAGGGAAATACGCAGTATTTT. This codes for CASSVQREGNTQYF. The V and J genes are TRBV9 and TRBJ2-3; 10 positions match TRBD2. CDR3 length equals 14 residues. V lost 2 bases to trimming and J lost 7 bases; unmatched junction nucleotides: 4. The V gene's germline CDR1 is SGDLS and CDR2 YYNGEE.

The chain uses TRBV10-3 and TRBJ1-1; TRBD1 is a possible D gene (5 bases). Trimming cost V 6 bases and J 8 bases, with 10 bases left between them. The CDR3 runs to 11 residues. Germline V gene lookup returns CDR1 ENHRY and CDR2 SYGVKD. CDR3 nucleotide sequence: TGTGCCATCAGAATCGGGGCAGAAGCTTTCTTT. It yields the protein CAIRIGAEAFF.

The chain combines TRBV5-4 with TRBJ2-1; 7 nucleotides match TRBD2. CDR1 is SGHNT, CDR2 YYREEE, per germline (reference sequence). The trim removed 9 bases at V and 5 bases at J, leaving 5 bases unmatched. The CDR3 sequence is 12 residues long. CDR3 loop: CAIITSDNEQFF. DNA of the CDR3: TGTGCCATCATTACTAGCGACAATGAGCAGTTCTTC.

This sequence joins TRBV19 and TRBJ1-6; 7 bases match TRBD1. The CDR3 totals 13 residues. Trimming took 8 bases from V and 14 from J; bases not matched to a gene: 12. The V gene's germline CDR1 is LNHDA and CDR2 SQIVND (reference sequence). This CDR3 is CASREGQLLSLHF. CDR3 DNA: TGTGCCAGTCGGGAGGGACAGCTCCTATCCCTCCACTTT.

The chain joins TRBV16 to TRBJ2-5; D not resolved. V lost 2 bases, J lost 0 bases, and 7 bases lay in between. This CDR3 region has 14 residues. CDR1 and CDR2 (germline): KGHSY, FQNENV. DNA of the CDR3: TGTGCCAGCAGCCAAGGAGAGTACCAAGAGACCCAGTACTTC. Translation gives CASSQGEYQETQYF.

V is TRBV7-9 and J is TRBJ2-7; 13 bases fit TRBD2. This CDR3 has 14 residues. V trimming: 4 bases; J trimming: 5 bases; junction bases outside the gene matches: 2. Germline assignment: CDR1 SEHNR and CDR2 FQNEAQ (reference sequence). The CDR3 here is CASSSGLAGDEQYV. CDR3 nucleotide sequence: TGTGCCAGCAGCTCCGGACTAGCGGGAGACGAGCAGTACGTC.

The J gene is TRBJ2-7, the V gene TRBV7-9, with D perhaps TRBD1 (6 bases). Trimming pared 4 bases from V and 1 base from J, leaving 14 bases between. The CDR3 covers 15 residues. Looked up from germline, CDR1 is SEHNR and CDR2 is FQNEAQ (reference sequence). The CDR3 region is CASSSTGPESYEQYF. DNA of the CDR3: TGTGCCAGCAGCTCCACAGGGCCCGAATCCTACGAGCAGTACTTC.

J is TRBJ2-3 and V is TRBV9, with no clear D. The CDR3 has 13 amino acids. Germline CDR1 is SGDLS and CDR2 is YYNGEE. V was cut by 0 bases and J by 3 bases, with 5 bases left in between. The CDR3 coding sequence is TGTGCCAGCAGCGTAGACGGTACAGATACGCAGTATTTT. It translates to CASSVDGTDTQYF.

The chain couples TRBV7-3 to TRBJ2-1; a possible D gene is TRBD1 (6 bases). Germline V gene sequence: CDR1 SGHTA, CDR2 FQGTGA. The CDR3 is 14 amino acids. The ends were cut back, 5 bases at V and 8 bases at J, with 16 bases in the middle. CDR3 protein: CASSTQGNNDEQFF. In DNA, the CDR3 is TGTGCCAGCAGCACACAGGGAAACAATGATGAGCAGTTCTTC.

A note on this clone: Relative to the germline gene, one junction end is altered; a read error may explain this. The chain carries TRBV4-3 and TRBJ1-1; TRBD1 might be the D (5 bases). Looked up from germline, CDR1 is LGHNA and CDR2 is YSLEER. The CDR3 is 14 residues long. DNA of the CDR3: TGCGCCAGCAGCCAAGATTTGGGGGGGTCTGAAGCTCTCTTT. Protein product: CASSQDLGGSEALF.

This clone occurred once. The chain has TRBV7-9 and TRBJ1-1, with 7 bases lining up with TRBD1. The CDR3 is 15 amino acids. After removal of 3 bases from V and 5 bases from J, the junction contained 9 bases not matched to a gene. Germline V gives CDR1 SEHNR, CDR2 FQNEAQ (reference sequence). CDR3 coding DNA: TGTGCCAGCAGCTTGGGTACAGGGGTAGAGACTGAAGCTTTCTTT. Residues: CASSLGTGVETEAFF. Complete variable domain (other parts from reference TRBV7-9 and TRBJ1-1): DTGVSQNPRHKITKRGQNVTFRCDPISEHNRLYWYRQTLGQGPEFLTYFQNEAQLEKSRLLSDRFSAERPKGSFSTLEIQRTEQGDSAMYLCASSLGTGVETEAFFGQGTRLTVV.

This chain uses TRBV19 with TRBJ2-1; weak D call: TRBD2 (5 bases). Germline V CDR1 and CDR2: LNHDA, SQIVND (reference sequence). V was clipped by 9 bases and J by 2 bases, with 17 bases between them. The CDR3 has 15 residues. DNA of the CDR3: TGTGCCAGCTCAGGAGGACTCCGAACCTACAATGAGCAGTTCTTC. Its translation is CASSGGLRTYNEQFF. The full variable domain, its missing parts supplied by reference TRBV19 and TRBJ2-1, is DGGITQSPKYLFRKEGQNVTLSCEQNLNHDAMYWYRQDPGQGLRLIYYSQIVNDFQKGDIAEGYSVSREKKESFPLTVTSAQKNPTAFYLCASSGGLRTYNEQFFGPGTRLTVL.

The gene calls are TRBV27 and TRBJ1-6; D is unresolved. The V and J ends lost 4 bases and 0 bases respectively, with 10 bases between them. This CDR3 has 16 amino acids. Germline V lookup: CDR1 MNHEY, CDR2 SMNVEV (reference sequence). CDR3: CASSYGPSSYNSPLHF. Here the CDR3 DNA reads TGTGCCAGCAGTTACGGCCCAAGCTCCTATAATTCACCCCTCCACTTT.

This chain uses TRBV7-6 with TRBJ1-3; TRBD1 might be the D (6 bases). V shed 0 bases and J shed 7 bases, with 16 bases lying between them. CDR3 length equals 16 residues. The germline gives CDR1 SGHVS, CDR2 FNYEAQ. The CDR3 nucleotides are TGTGCCAGCAGCTTAGCTACAGGGTGGCTACCGAACACCATATATTTT. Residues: CASSLATGWLPNTIYF.

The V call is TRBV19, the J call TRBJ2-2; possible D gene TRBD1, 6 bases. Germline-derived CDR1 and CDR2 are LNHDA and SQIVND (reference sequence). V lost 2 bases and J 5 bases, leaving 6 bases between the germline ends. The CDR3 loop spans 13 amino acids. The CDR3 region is CASSIQGTGELFF. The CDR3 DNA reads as TGTGCCAGTAGTATACAGGGGACCGGGGAGCTGTTTTTT.